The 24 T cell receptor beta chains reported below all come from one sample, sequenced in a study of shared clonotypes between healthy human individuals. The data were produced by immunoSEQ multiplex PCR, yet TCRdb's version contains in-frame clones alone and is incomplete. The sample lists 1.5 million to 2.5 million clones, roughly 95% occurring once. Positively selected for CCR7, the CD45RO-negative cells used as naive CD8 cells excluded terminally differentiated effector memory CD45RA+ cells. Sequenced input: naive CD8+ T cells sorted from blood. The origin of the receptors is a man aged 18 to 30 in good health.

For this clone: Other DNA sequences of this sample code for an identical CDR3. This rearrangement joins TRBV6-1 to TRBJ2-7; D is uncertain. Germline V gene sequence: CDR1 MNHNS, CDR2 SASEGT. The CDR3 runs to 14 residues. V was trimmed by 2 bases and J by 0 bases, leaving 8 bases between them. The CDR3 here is CASSELGSSYEQYF. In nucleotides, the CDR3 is TGTGCCAGCAGTGAATTAGGATCCTCCTACGAGCAGTACTTC.

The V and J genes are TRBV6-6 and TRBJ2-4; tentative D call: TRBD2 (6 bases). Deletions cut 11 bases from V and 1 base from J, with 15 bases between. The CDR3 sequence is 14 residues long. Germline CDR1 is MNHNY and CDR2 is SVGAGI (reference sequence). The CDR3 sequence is CAAFGGEAKNIQYF. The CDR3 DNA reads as TGTGCCGCGTTCGGGGGTGAGGCCAAAAACATTCAGTACTTC.

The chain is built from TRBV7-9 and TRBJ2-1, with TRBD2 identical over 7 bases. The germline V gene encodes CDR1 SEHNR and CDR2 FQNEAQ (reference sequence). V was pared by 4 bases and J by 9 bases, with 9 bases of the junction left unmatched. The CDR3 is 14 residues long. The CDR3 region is CASSSPLGGSEQFF. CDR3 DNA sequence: TGTGCCAGCAGCTCCCCTCTTGGCGGGAGTGAGCAGTTCTTC.

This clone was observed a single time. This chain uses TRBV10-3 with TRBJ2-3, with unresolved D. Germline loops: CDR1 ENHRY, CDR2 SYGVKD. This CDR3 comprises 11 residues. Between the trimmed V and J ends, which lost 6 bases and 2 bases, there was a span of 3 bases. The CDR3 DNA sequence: TGTGCCATCAGGAACACAGATACGCAGTATTTT. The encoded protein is CAIRNTDTQYF.

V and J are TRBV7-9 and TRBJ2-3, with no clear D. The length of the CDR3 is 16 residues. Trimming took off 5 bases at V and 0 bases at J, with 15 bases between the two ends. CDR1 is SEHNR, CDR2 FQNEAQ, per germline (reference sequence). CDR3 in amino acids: CASSPNWVTSTDTQYF. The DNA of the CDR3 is TGTGCCAGCAGCCCTAATTGGGTAACTAGCACAGATACGCAGTATTTT.

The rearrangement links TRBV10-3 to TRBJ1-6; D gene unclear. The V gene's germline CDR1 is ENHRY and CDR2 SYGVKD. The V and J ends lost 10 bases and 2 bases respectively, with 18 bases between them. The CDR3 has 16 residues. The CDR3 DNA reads TGTGCCACCCGGAGGTTTGGATTTACCTATAATTCACCCCTCCACTTT. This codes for CATRRFGFTYNSPLHF.

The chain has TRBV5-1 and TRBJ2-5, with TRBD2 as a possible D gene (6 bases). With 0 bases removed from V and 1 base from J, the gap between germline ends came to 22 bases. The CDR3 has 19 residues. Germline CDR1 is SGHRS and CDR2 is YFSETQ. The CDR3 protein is CASSLVVIDASEFQETQYF. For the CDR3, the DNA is TGCGCCAGCAGCTTGGTCGTTATTGACGCTAGCGAGTTCCAAGAGACCCAGTACTTC.

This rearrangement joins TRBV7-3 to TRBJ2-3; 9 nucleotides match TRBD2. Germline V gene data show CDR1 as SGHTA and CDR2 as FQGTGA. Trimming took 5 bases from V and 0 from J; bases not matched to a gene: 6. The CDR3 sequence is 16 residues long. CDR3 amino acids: CASSPGTSLSTDTQYF. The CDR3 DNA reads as TGTGCCAGCAGCCCTGGGACTAGCCTTAGCACAGATACGCAGTATTTT.

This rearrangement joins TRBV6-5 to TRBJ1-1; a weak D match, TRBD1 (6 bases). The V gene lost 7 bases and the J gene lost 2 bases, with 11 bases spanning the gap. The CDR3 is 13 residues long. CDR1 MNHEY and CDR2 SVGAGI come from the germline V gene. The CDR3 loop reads CASIKQGNTEAFF. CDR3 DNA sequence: TGTGCCAGCATTAAACAGGGCAACACTGAAGCTTTCTTT.

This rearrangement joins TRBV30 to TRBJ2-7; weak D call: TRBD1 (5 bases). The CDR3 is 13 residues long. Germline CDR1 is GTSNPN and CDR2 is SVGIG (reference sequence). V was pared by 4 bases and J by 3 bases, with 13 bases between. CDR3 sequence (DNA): TGTGCCTGGACAGGGATAAACGACTACGAGCAGTACTTC. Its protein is CAWTGINDYEQYF.

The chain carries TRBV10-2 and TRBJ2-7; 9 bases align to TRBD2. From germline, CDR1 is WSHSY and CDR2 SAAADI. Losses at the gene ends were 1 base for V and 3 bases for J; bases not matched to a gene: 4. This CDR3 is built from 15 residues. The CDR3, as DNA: TGCGCCAGCAGTGAGTACTCTAGCGGGATCTACGAGCAGTACTTC. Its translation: CASSEYSSGIYEQYF.

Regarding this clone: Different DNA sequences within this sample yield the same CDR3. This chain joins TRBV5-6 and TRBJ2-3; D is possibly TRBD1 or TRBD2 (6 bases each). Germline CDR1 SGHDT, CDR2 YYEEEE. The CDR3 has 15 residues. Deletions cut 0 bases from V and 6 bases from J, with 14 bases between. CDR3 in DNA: TGTGCCAGCAGCTTGGCCGGAGGGGGAGCGGATACGCAGTATTTT. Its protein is CASSLAGGGADTQYF.

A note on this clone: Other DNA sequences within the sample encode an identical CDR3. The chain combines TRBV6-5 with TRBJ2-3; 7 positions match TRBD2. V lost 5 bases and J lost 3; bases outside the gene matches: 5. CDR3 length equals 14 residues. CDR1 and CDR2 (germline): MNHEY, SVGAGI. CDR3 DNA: TGTGCCAGCAGTGCTAGCGGAGGAACAGATACGCAGTATTTT. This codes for CASSASGGTDTQYF.

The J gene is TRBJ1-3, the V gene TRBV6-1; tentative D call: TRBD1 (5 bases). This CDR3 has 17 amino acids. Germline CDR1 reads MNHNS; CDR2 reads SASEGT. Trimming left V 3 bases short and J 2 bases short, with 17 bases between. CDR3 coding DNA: TGTGCCAGCAGTGAGGGGACTTGGGGCCTGACTGGAAACACCATATATTTT. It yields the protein CASSEGTWGLTGNTIYF.

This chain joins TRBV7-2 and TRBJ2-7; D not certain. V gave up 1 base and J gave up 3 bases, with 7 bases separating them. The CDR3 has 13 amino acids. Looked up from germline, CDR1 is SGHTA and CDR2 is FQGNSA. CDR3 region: CASSLVQSYEQYF. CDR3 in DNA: TGTGCCAGCAGCTTAGTACAAAGCTACGAGCAGTACTTC.

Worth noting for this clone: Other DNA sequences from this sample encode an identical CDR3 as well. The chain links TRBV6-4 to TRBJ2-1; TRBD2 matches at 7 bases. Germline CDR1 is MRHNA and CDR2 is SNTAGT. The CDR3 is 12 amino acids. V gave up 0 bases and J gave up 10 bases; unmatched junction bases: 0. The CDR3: CASSDSGGEQFF. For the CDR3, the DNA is TGTGCCAGCAGTGACTCGGGAGGGGAGCAGTTCTTC.

CDR3 amino acids: CASSQDLGRENYGYTF. The CDR3 bases are TGCGCCAGCAGCCAAGATTTAGGCAGGGAAAACTATGGCTACACCTTC. V gene TRBV4-3 combines with J gene TRBJ1-2; D might be TRBD1 (5 bases). Germline values: CDR1 LGHNA, CDR2 YSLEER. This CDR3 is built from 16 residues. The germline V and J ends were trimmed by 0 bases and 2 bases, with 13 bases remaining between them.

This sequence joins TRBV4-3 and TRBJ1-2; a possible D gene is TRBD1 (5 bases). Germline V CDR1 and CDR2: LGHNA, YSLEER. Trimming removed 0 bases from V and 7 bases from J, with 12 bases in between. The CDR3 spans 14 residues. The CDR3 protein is CASSQDSGFLGYTF. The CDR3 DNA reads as TGCGCCAGCAGCCAAGATTCAGGGTTCCTTGGCTACACCTTC.

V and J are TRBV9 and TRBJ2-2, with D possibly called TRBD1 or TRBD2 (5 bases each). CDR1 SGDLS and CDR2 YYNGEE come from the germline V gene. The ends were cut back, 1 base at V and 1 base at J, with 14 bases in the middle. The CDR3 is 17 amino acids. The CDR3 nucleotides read TGTGCCAGCAGCGTAAGCCGGGGCCGGCTGAACACCGGGGAGCTGTTTTTT. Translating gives CASSVSRGRLNTGELFF.

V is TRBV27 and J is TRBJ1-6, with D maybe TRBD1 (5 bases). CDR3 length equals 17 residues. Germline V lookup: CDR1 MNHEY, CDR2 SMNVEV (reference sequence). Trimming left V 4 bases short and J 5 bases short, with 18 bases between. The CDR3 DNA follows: TGTGCCAGCAGTTCGGAAGTCGCCGGGGCCAATAATTCACCCCTCCACTTT. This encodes CASSSEVAGANNSPLHF.

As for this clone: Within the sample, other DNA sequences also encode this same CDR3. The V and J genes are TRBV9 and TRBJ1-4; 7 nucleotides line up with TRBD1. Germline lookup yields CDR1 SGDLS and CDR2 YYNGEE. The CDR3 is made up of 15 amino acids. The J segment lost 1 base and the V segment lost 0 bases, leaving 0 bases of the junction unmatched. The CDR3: CASSVAGGTNEKLFF. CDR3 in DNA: TGTGCCAGCAGCGTAGCAGGGGGAACTAATGAAAAACTGTTTTTT.

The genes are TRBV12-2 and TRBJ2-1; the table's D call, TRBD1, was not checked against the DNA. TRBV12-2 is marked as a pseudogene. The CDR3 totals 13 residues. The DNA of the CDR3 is TGTGCAAGTCGCACGACGACAGGGACGGAGCAGTTCTTC. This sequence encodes CASRTTTGTEQFF.

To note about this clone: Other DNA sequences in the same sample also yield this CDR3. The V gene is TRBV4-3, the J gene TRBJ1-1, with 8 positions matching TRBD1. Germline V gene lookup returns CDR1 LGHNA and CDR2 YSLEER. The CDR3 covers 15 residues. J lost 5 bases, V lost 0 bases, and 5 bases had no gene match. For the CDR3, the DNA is TGCGCCAGCAGCCAAGATCAGGGGGCGAATACTGAAGCTTTCTTT. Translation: CASSQDQGANTEAFF.

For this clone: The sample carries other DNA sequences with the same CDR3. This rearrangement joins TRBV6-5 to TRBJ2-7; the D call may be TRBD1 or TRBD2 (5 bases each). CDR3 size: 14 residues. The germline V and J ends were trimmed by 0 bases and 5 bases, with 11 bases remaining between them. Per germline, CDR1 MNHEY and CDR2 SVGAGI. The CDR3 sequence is CASSYSGEYDEQYF. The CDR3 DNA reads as TGTGCCAGCAGTTACTCGGGGGAGTATGACGAGCAGTACTTC.